The 7 T cell receptor beta chains below come from one sample, sequenced in a study of lymphopenia after photon versus proton radiotherapy. Libraries were prepared by immunoSEQ multiplex PCR; TCRdb keeps only in-frame clonotypes and omits some of them. Of 20,000 to 30,000 clones listed, roughly 80% are singletons. Sequences were derived from peripheral blood, sampled from a patient treated with proton-based radiotherapy. All receptors derive from a woman in her seventies with pancreatic cancer.

The chain couples TRBV7-2 to TRBJ2-7; D tentatively fits TRBD1 or TRBD2 (7 bases each). The CDR3 totals 14 residues. Germline CDR1 is SGHTA and CDR2 is FQGNSA. Trimming left V 5 bases short and J 6 bases short, with 17 bases between. DNA for the CDR3: TGTGCCAGCAGCCGCCCGACAGGGAGGGCCGAGCAGTACTTC. Amino acids: CASSRPTGRAEQYF.

This clone turned up a few times. This chain uses TRBV28 with TRBJ2-2; 12 bases line up with TRBD2. The CDR3 has 16 amino acids. Germline CDR1 reads MDHEN; CDR2 reads SYDVKM. J gave up 5 bases and V 6 bases, and 7 bases lay outside the gene matches. The CDR3 reads CASSRRLAGDTGELFF. The CDR3 DNA sequence: TGTGCCAGCAGCCGCCGACTAGCGGGAGATACCGGGGAGCTGTTTTTT.

The genes are TRBV18 and TRBJ2-3; D is uncertain. CDR1 is KGHSH and CDR2 is LQKENI in the germline V gene. This CDR3 is 12 amino acids long. The germline V and J ends were trimmed by 2 bases and 13 bases, with 13 bases remaining between them. The CDR3 loop is CASSPGSGFEYF. In nucleotides, the CDR3 is TGTGCCAGCTCACCAGGTTCCGGCTTCGAGTATTTT.

The V call is TRBV7-2, the J call TRBJ2-2, with D maybe TRBD2 (6 bases). Trimming removed 4 bases from V and 2 bases from J, with 11 bases in between. Looked up from germline, CDR1 is SGHTA and CDR2 is FQGNSA. This CDR3 is built from 15 residues. The CDR3 nucleotides are TGTGCCAGCAGCTGGAGGGTATCTAACACCGGGGAGCTGTTTTTT. Translating it yields CASSWRVSNTGELFF.

This clone was seen only once. The V and J genes are TRBV15 and TRBJ1-5; TRBD1 matches 7 bases. The ends lost 4 bases at V and 2 bases at J; junction bases unmatched: 2. This CDR3 has 14 amino acids. Germline lookup yields CDR1 LNHNV and CDR2 YYDKDF (reference sequence). The CDR3 region has the DNA TGTGCCACCAGCACCGGGACAGGCAATCAGCCCCAGCATTTT. This encodes CATSTGTGNQPQHF. The variable domain in full, with the rest retrieved from reference TRBV15 and TRBJ1-5, is DAMVIQNPRYQVTQFGKPVTLSCSQTLNHNVMYWYQQKSSQAPKLLFHYYDKDFNNEADTPDNFQSRRPNTSFCFLDIRSPGLGDTAMYLCATSTGTGNQPQHFGDGTRLSIL.

The chain couples TRBV29-1 to TRBJ2-3; TRBD2 might be the D (5 bases). CDR3 length equals 13 residues. In germline, CDR1 is SQVTM, CDR2 ANQGSEA. Trimming left V 7 bases short and J 3 bases short, with 14 bases between. The CDR3 loop reads CSGLADGTDTQYF. CDR3 DNA: TGCAGCGGCCTAGCCGATGGTACAGATACGCAGTATTTT.

The chain uses TRBV4-1 and TRBJ1-3; D remains unclear. Germline values: CDR1 MGHRA, CDR2 YSYEKL. The CDR3 covers 18 residues. Trimming pared 4 bases from V and 0 bases from J, leaving 19 bases between. CDR3 DNA sequence: TGCGCCAGCAGCCCAATACACAGAGTAGATAACTCTGGAAACACCATATATTTT. This sequence encodes CASSPIHRVDNSGNTIYF.